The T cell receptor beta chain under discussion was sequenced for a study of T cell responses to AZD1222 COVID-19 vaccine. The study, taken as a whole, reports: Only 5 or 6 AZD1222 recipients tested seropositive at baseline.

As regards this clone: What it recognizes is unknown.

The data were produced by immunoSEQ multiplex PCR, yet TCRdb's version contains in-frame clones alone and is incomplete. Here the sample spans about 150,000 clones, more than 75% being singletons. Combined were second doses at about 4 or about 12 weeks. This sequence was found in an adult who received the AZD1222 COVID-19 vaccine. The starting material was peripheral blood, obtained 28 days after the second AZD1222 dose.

This CDR3 reads CASSSSAGGNYGYTF. The CDR3 nucleotides read TGTGCCAGCAGTTCCAGTGCAGGGGGCAACTATGGCTACACCTTC. The chain recombines TRBV28 with TRBJ1-2; 8 bases align to TRBD1. In germline, CDR1 is MDHEN, CDR2 SYDVKM. J gave up 2 bases and V 4 bases, and 6 bases lay outside the gene matches. The CDR3 is made up of 15 amino acids.